This T cell receptor beta chain was obtained from a study of shared clonotypes between healthy human individuals. The table came from immunoSEQ multiplex PCR; TCRdb's copy has only in-frame clones and leaves some out. This table has under 850,000 clones, around 93% appearing once. Trimming took off 6 bases at V and 0 bases at J, with 9 bases between the two ends. The CDR3 is 13 amino acids. Germline CDR1 is LGHNT and CDR2 is FRNRAP. CD45RO-negative cells were positively selected for CCR7, leaving out terminally differentiated effector memory CD45RA+ cells. The healthy adult donors were HIV-negative and reported no recent acute infections or vaccinations.

The chain uses TRBV12-5 and TRBJ2-7, with no clear D. This receptor was identified in a man in his thirties or forties in good health. What was sequenced was naive CD8+ T cells sorted from blood. CDR3 region: CASGGLASYEQYF. DNA for the CDR3: TGTGCTAGTGGGGGATTGGCCTCCTACGAGCAGTACTTC.